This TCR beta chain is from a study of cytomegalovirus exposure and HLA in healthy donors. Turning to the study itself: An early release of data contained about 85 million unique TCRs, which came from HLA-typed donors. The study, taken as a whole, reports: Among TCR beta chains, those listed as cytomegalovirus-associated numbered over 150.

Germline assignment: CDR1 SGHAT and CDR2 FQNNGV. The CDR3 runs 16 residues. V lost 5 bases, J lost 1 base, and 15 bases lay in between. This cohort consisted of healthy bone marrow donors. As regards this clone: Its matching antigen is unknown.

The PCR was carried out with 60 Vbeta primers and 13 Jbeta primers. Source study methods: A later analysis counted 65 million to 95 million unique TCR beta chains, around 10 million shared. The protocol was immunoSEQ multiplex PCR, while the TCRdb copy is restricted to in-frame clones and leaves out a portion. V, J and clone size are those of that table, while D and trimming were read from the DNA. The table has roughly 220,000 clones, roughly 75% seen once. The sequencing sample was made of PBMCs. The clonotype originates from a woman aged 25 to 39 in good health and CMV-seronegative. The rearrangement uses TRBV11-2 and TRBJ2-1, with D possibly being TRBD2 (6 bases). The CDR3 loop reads CASSIPGTLSYNEQFF. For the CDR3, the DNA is TGTGCCAGCAGCATCCCCGGGACTCTTTCCTACAATGAGCAGTTCTTC.